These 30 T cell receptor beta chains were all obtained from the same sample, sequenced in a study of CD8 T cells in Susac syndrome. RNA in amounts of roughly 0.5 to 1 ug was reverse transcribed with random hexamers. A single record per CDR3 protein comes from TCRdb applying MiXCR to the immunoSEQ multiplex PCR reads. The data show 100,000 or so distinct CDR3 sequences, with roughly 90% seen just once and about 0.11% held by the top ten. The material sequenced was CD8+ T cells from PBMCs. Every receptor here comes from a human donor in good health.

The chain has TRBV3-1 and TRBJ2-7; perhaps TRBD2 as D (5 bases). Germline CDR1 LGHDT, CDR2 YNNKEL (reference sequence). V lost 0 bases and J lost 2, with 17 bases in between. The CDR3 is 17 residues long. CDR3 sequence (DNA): TGTGCCAGCAGCCAAGATCATCCGGGGATTCCAACCTACGAGCAGTACTTC. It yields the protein CASSQDHPGIPTYEQYF.

DNA of the CDR3: TGTGCCAGCAGTTACTCCTATGCCAATCAGCCCCAGCATTTT. This encodes CASSYSYANQPQHF. The chain has TRBV6-2 or TRBV6-3 and TRBJ1-5, with no clear D. Germline lookup yields CDR1 MNHEY and CDR2 SVGEGT. Trimming took 0 bases from V and 3 from J, leaving 6 bases between them. This CDR3 spans 14 amino acids.

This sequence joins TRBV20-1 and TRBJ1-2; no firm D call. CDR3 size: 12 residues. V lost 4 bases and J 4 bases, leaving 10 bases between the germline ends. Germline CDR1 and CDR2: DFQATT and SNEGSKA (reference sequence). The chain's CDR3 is CSATEAGYGYTF. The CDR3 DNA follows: TGCAGTGCTACTGAGGCTGGCTATGGCTACACCTTC.

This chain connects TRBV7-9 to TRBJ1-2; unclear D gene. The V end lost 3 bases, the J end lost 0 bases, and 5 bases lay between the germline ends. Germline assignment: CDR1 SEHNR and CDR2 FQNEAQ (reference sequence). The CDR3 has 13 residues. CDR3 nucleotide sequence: TGTGCCAGCAGCTTGATGGCTAACTATGGCTACACCTTC. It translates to CASSLMANYGYTF. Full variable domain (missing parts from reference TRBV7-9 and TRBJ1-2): DTGVSQNPRHKITKRGQNVTFRCDPISEHNRLYWYRQTLGQGPEFLTYFQNEAQLEKSRLLSDRFSAERPKGSFSTLEIQRTEQGDSAMYLCASSLMANYGYTFGSGTRLTVV.

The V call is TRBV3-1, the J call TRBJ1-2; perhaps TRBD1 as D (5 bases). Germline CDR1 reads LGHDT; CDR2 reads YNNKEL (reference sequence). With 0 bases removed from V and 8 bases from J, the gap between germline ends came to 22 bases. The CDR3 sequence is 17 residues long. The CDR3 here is CASSQDPPTVLGGGYTF. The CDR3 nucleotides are TGTGCCAGCAGCCAAGATCCCCCGACAGTCCTCGGTGGCGGCTACACCTTC.

The CDR3 nucleotides are TGCGCCAGCAGTCAATCGGCGGGCACTGAAGCTTTCTTT. It encodes CASSQSAGTEAFF. The chain links TRBV23-1 to TRBJ1-1; no definite D call. TRBV23-1 is reported as an ORF; its role is uncertain. This CDR3 has 13 residues. V was shortened by 0 bases and J by 4 bases, with 6 bases between the two germline ends.

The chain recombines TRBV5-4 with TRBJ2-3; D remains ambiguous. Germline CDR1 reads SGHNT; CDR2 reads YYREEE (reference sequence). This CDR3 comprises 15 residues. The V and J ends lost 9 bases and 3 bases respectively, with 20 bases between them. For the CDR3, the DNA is TGTGCCATCAAGACTTGGGGAATGGGGACAGATACGCAGTATTTT. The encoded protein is CAIKTWGMGTDTQYF.

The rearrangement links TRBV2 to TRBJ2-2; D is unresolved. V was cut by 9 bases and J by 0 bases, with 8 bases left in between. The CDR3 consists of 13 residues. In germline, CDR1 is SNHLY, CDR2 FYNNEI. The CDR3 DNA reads TGTGCCAGGGACGGAACGAACACCGGGGAGCTGTTTTTT. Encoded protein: CARDGTNTGELFF.

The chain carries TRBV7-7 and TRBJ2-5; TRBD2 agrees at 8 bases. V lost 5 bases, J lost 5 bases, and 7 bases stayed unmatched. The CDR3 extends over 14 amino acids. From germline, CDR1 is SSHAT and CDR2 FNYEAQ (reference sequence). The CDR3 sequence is CASSVLPGGETQYF. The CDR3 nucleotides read TGTGCCAGCAGCGTTCTCCCGGGGGGGGAGACCCAGTACTTC.

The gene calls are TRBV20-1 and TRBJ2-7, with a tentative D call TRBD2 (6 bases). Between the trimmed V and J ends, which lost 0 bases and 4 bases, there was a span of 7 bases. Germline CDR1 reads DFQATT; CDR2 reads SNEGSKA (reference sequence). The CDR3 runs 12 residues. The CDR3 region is CSAREGGYEQYF. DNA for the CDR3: TGCAGTGCTAGAGAGGGGGGATACGAGCAGTACTTC.

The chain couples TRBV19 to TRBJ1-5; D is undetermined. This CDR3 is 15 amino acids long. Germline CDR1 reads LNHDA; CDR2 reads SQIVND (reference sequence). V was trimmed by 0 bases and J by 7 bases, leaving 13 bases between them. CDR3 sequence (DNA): TGTGCCAGTAGTATAGAGGGCACAGCTCTCCAGCCCCAGCATTTT. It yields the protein CASSIEGTALQPQHF.

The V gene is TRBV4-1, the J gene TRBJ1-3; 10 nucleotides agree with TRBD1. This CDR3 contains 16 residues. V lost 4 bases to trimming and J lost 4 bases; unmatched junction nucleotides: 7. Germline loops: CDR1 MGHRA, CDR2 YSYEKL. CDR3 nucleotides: TGCGCCAGCAGCCGGCAGACAGGGGGCTGGGGAAACACCATATATTTT. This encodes CASSRQTGGWGNTIYF.

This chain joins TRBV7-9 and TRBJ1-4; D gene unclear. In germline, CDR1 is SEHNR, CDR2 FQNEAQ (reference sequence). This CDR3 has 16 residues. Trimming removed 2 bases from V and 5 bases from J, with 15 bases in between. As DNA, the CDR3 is TGTGCCAGCAGCTTAAAAAGAGGCACGGGGAATGAAAAACTGTTTTTT. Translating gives CASSLKRGTGNEKLFF.

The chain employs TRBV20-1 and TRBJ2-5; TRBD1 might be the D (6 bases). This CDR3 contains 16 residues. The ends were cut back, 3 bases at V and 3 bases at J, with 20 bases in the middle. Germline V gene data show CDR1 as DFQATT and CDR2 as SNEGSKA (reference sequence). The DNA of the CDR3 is TGCAGTGCTAGGCCGGTCGGCGGATACAGGGAAGAGACCCAGTACTTC. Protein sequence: CSARPVGGYREETQYF.

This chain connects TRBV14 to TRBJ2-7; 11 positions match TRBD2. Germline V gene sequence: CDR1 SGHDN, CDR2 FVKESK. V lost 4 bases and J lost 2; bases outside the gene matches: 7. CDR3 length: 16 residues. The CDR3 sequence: CASSRPGLAATYEQYF. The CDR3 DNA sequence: TGTGCCAGCAGCCGCCCGGGACTAGCGGCGACCTACGAGCAGTACTTC.

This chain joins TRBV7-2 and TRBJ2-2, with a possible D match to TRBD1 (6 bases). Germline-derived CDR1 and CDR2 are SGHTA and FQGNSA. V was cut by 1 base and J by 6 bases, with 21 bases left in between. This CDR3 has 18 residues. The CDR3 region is CASSLGPTGLGSAGELFF. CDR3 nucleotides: TGTGCCAGCAGCTTAGGCCCGACAGGATTAGGCTCAGCCGGGGAGCTGTTTTTT.

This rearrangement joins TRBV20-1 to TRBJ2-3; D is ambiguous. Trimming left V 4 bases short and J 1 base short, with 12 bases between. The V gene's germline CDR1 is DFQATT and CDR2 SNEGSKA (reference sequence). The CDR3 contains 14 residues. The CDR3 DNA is TGCAGTGCTAATCTCGGGTCGGGCACAGATACGCAGTATTTT. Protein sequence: CSANLGSGTDTQYF.

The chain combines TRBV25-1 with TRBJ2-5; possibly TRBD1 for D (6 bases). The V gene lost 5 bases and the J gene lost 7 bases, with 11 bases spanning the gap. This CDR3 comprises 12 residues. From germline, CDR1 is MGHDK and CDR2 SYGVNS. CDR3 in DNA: TGTGCCAGCAGTCTACAGGGCGGGACCCAGTACTTC. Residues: CASSLQGGTQYF. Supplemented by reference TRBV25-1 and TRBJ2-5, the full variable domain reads EADIYQTPRYLVIGTGKKITLECSQTMGHDKMYWYQQDPGMELHLIHYSYGVNSTEKGDLSSESTVSRIRTEHFPLTLESARPSHTSQYLCASSLQGGTQYFGPGTRLLVL.

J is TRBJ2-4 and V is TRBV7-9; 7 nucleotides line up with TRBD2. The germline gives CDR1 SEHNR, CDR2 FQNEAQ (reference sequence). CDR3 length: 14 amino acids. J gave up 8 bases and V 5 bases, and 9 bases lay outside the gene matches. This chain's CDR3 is CASSPWGGSHIQYF. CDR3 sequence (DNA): TGTGCCAGCAGCCCCTGGGGGGGGTCGCACATTCAGTACTTC.

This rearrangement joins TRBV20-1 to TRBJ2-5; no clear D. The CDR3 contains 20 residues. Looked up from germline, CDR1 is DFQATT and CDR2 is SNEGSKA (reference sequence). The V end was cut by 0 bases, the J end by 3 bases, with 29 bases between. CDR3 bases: TGCAGTGCTAGAGATTTTTTCGGCGTCAACTTACCCTTCGGAAAAGAGACCCAGTACTTC. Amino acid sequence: CSARDFFGVNLPFGKETQYF.

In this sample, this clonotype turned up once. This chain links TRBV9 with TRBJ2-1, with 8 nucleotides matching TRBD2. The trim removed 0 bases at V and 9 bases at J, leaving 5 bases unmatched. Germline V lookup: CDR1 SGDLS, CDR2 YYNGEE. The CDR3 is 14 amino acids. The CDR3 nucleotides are TGTGCCAGCAGCGTAGCGGGAGGGCCCCCTGAGCAGTTCTTC. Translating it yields CASSVAGGPPEQFF.

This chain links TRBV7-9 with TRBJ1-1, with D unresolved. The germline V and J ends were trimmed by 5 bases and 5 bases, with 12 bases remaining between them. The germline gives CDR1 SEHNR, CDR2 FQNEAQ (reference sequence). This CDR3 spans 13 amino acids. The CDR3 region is CASSDLAGTEAFF. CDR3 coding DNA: TGTGCCAGCAGCGATCTGGCGGGTACTGAAGCTTTCTTT.

This CDR3 is CASSLIGGRTEAFF. CDR3 DNA: TGTGCCAGCAGCTTAATTGGGGGGCGGACTGAAGCTTTCTTT. The chain joins TRBV7-9 to TRBJ1-1; perhaps TRBD1 as D (6 bases). Germline values: CDR1 SEHNR, CDR2 FQNEAQ (reference sequence). The CDR3 runs to 14 residues. Trimming stripped 2 bases from V and 5 bases from J, with 12 bases between.

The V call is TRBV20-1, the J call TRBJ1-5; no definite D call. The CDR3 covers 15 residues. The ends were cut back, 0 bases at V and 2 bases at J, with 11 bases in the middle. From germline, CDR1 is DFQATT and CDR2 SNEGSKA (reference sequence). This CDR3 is CSARDEVSGNQPQHF. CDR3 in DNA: TGCAGTGCTAGAGATGAGGTCTCGGGCAATCAGCCCCAGCATTTT.

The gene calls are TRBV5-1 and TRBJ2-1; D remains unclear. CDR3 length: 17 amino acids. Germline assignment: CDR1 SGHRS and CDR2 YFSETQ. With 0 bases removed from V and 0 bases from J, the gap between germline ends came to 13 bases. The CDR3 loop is CASSLDTPPSSYNEQFF. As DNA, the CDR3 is TGCGCCAGCAGCTTGGATACTCCCCCGAGCTCCTACAATGAGCAGTTCTTC.

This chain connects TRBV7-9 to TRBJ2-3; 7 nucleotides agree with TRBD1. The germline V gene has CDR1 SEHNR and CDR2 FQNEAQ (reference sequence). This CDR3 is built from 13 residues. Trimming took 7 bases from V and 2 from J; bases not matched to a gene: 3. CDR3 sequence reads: CASKGASTDTQYF. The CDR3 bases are TGTGCCAGCAAGGGGGCTTCCACAGATACGCAGTATTTT.

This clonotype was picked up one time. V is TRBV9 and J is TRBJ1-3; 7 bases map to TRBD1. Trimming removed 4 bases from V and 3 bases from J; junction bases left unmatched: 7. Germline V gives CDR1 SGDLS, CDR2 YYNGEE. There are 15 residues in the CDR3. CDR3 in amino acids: CASSQRQGSGNTIYF. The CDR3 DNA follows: TGTGCCAGCAGCCAAAGACAGGGCAGTGGAAACACCATATATTTT.

The CDR3 here is CASTKGQGSSYEQYF. The CDR3 coding sequence is TGTGCCAGCACCAAAGGCCAGGGCAGCTCCTACGAGCAGTACTTC. This chain uses TRBV9 with TRBJ2-7, with D possibly matching TRBD1 (5 bases). Trimming pared 6 bases from V and 0 bases from J, leaving 16 bases between. This CDR3 is 15 amino acids long. The germline V gene has CDR1 SGDLS and CDR2 YYNGEE.

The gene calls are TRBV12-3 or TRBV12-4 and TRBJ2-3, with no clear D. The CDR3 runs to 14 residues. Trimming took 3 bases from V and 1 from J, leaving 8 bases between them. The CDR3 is CASSFRTGTDTQYF. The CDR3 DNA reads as TGTGCCAGCAGTTTTCGGACGGGCACAGATACGCAGTATTTT.

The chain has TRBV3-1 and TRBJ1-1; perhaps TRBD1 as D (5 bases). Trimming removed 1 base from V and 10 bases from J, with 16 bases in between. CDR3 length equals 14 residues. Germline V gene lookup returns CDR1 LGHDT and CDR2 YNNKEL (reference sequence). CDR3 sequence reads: CASSQGTGRLAAFF. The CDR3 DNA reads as TGTGCCAGCAGCCAAGGAACAGGACGGCTAGCAGCTTTCTTT.